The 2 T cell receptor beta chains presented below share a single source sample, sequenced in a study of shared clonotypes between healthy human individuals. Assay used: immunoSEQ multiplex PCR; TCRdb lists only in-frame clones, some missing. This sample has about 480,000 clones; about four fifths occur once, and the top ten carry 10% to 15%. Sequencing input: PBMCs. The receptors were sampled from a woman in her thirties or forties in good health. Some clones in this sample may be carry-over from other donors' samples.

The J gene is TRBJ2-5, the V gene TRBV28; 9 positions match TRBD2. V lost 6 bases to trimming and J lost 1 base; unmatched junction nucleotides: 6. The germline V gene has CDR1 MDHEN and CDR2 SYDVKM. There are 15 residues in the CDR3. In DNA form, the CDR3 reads TGTGCCAGCAGCCGCCATAGCGGGAGCCAAGAGACCCAGTACTTC. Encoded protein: CASSRHSGSQETQYF.

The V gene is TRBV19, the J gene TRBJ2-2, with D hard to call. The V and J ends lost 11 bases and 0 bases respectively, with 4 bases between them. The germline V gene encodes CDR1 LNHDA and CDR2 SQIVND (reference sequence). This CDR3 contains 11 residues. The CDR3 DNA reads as TGTGCCGCCACGAACACCGGGGAGCTGTTTTTT. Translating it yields CAATNTGELFF. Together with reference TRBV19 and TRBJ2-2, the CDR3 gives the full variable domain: DGGITQSPKYLFRKEGQNVTLSCEQNLNHDAMYWYRQDPGQGLRLIYYSQIVNDFQKGDIAEGYSVSREKKESFPLTVTSAQKNPTAFYLCAATNTGELFFGEGSRLTVL.